Shown below are 27 T cell receptor beta chains from a single sample sequenced in a study of cytomegalovirus exposure and HLA in healthy donors. Amplification used 60 Vbeta primers and 13 Jbeta primers. Libraries were prepared by immunoSEQ multiplex PCR; TCRdb keeps only in-frame clonotypes and omits some of them. This table has about 150,000 clones, 84% appearing once. The sample consisted of PBMCs. These TCRs come from a boy aged 2 to 10 in good health and CMV-seronegative.

The chain combines TRBV27 with TRBJ2-7; 7 nucleotides align to TRBD2. The CDR3 runs to 13 residues. V shed 7 bases and J 3 bases; nucleotides not matched to a gene: 6. CDR1 is MNHEY and CDR2 is SMNVEV in the germline V gene (reference sequence). The CDR3 nucleotides are TGTGCCAGCACCCGGGACTACTACTACGAGCAGTACTTC. Protein sequence: CASTRDYYYEQYF.

The V call is TRBV6-5, the J call TRBJ2-6; D is ambiguous. Germline V lookup: CDR1 MNHEY, CDR2 SVGAGI. Deletions cut 0 bases from V and 8 bases from J, with 14 bases between. CDR3 size: 16 residues. In nucleotides, the CDR3 is TGTGCCAGCAGTTACTCTCCCGCCCTAATGACCAACGTCCTGACTTTC. The encoded protein is CASSYSPALMTNVLTF.

The rearrangement links TRBV7-6 to TRBJ2-3; TRBD2 matches 8 bases. Losses at the gene ends were 0 bases for V and 2 bases for J; bases not matched to a gene: 7. The CDR3 runs 17 residues. CDR1 is SGHVS, CDR2 FNYEAQ, per germline. The CDR3 loop reads CASSLARSGGITDTQYF. The CDR3 DNA reads TGTGCCAGCAGCTTAGCGAGAAGCGGGGGAATCACAGATACGCAGTATTTT.

This clone occurred a few times. V is TRBV6-6 and J is TRBJ1-6, with D uncertain. This CDR3 spans 13 amino acids. The germline V and J ends were trimmed by 6 bases and 5 bases, with 8 bases remaining between them. Germline CDR1 MNHNY, CDR2 SVGAGI (reference sequence). CDR3 in amino acids: CASSGRDNSPLHF. CDR3 in DNA: TGTGCCAGCAGCGGTAGAGATAATTCACCCCTCCACTTT.

The CDR3 sequence is CASSQDRIYGYTF. The CDR3 DNA follows: TGTGCCAGCAGCCAAGACAGGATCTATGGCTACACCTTC. The rearrangement links TRBV14 to TRBJ1-2; D ambiguous. Per the germline V gene, CDR1 is SGHDN and CDR2 is FVKESK. Trimming removed 0 bases at V and 4 bases at J, with 6 bases between. This CDR3 has 13 amino acids.

The V call is TRBV12-5, the J call TRBJ1-1; D remains ambiguous. CDR3 size: 17 residues. V gave up 3 bases and J gave up 0 bases, with 17 bases separating them. Germline values: CDR1 LGHNT, CDR2 FRNRAP. The DNA for the CDR3 is TGTGCTAGTGGTTTTTATCGGTATGTTGACATGAACACTGAAGCTTTCTTT. Amino acid sequence: CASGFYRYVDMNTEAFF.

The chain uses TRBV7-2 and TRBJ2-5; D not resolved. CDR1 and CDR2 from the germline V gene are SGHTA and FQGNSA. The CDR3 loop spans 13 amino acids. Trimming removed 3 bases at V and 2 bases at J, with 7 bases between. DNA for the CDR3: TGTGCCAGCAGCTTTTCTTTACAAGAGACCCAGTACTTC. It yields the protein CASSFSLQETQYF.

The chain has TRBV27 and TRBJ2-3, with 8 bases aligning to TRBD2. Germline CDR1 MNHEY, CDR2 SMNVEV (reference sequence). CDR3 size: 16 residues. Trimming at V came to 2 bases and at J to 2 bases, leaving 6 bases not matched to a gene. The CDR3 bases are TGTGCCAGCAGTTTAAATAGCGGGACCTTCACAGATACGCAGTATTTT. This gives the protein CASSLNSGTFTDTQYF.

This chain links TRBV30 with TRBJ1-1; TRBD1 matches at 7 bases. Trimming at V came to 2 bases and at J to 5 bases, leaving 11 bases not matched to a gene. This CDR3 has 15 residues. Germline CDR1 reads GTSNPN; CDR2 reads SVGIG (reference sequence). The CDR3 DNA sequence: TGTGCCTGGAGTCAAAACAGGGGAATTTGGACTGAAGCTTTCTTT. Protein product: CAWSQNRGIWTEAFF.

The chain combines TRBV28 with TRBJ1-5; D remains unclear. Trimming shortened V by 3 bases and J by 2 bases, and 14 bases separated the two germline ends. The CDR3 consists of 16 residues. CDR1 and CDR2 (germline): MDHEN, SYDVKM. This CDR3 reads CASSFGTAGGNQPQHF. The CDR3 nucleotides read TGTGCCAGCAGTTTTGGAACGGCAGGCGGCAATCAGCCCCAGCATTTT.

This rearrangement joins TRBV19 to TRBJ1-5; TRBD1 aligns across 7 bases. This CDR3 comprises 13 residues. Germline lookup yields CDR1 LNHDA and CDR2 SQIVND (reference sequence). V gave up 3 bases and J gave up 11 bases; unmatched junction bases: 7. CDR3 amino acids: CASSIGRGTTQHF. CDR3 coding DNA: TGTGCCAGTAGTATTGGCAGGGGGACGACCCAGCATTTT.

This chain uses TRBV5-6 with TRBJ1-6, with D tentatively TRBD1 (5 bases). V dropped 0 bases and J dropped 8 bases, with 12 bases sitting between them. The CDR3 is 15 amino acids. CDR1 SGHDT and CDR2 YYEEEE come from the germline V gene. Written as DNA, the CDR3 is TGTGCCAGCAGCTTGGGGGCCAGGGTGGATTCACCCCTCCACTTT. Amino acid sequence: CASSLGARVDSPLHF. Full variable domain (remainder filled in from reference TRBV5-6 and TRBJ1-6): DAGVTQSPTHLIKTRGQQVTLRCSPKSGHDTVSWYQQALGQGPQFIFQYYEEEERQRGNFPDRFSGHQFPNYSSELNVNALLLGDSALYLCASSLGARVDSPLHFGNGTRLTVT.

The genes are TRBV11-2 and TRBJ1-2; D gene unclear. V lost 2 bases to trimming and J lost 5 bases, with 9 bases between them. Germline values: CDR1 SGHAT, CDR2 FQNNGV. The CDR3 contains 13 residues. CDR3 sequence (DNA): TGTGCCAGCAGCTTAAGAGTCCTATATGGCTACACCTTC. It yields the protein CASSLRVLYGYTF.

This clone was recorded once. This chain joins TRBV18 and TRBJ1-1; unclear D gene. The CDR3 contains 15 residues. V gave up 6 bases and J gave up 3 bases, with 17 bases separating them. The germline V gene encodes CDR1 KGHSH and CDR2 LQKENI. Here the CDR3 DNA reads TGTGCCAGCTCTGAACCGAGCCCGCCGGACACTGAAGCTTTCTTT. Translated, it gives CASSEPSPPDTEAFF.

CDR3 DNA: TGCGCCAGCAGCCCAAGAGCCGGGCTTCGGAGGGCCCATGAGCAGTTCTTC. This codes for CASSPRAGLRRAHEQFF. The V and J genes are TRBV5-1 and TRBJ2-1; D perhaps matches TRBD2 (6 bases). The V end lost 4 bases, the J end lost 8 bases, and 25 bases lay between the germline ends. The CDR3 runs 17 residues. Germline CDR1 is SGHRS and CDR2 is YFSETQ.

The chain combines TRBV2 with TRBJ2-2; perhaps TRBD2 as D (6 bases). CDR1 SNHLY and CDR2 FYNNEI come from the germline V gene. CDR3 length equals 16 residues. The ends were cut back, 2 bases at V and 6 bases at J, with 16 bases in the middle. The CDR3 region is CASSEFSGDYAGELFF. In nucleotides, the CDR3 is TGTGCCAGCAGTGAATTTTCGGGGGATTACGCCGGGGAGCTGTTTTTT.

V is TRBV7-9 and J is TRBJ2-3; D uncertain. V dropped 0 bases and J dropped 2 bases, with 15 bases sitting between them. Germline V CDR1 and CDR2: SEHNR, FQNEAQ (reference sequence). This CDR3 has 17 amino acids. CDR3 in DNA: TGTGCCAGCAGCTTAGCCCCCAGCGTCACGTACACAGATACGCAGTATTTT. Translated, it gives CASSLAPSVTYTDTQYF.

The chain uses TRBV29-1 and TRBJ2-5, with no clear D. The V end lost 6 bases, the J end lost 5 bases, and 13 bases lay between the germline ends. The CDR3 sequence is 12 residues long. Germline V gene data show CDR1 as SQVTM and CDR2 as ANQGSEA. The CDR3 spells CSVGDGAETQYF. The CDR3 DNA is TGCAGCGTGGGCGATGGCGCGGAGACCCAGTACTTC.

This CDR3 is CASSLGGKSSYEQYF. In DNA, the CDR3 is TGTGCCAGCAGCTTGGGAGGGAAGAGCTCCTACGAGCAGTACTTC. This chain joins TRBV5-4 and TRBJ2-7, with TRBD2 as a possible D gene (5 bases). V was shortened by 0 bases and J by 0 bases, with 10 bases between the two germline ends. The CDR3 has 15 residues. Germline V gives CDR1 SGHNT, CDR2 YYREEE (reference sequence).

V and J are TRBV11-3 and TRBJ2-4; 7 nucleotides line up with TRBD1. Germline CDR1 and CDR2: SGHNT and YENEEA. The CDR3 is 13 residues long. Losses at the gene ends were 1 base for V and 8 bases for J; bases not matched to a gene: 2. This chain's CDR3 is CASSLGTGDIQYF. DNA for the CDR3: TGTGCCAGCAGCTTAGGAACAGGGGACATTCAGTACTTC.

The chain carries TRBV7-8 and TRBJ1-6; the D gene is possibly TRBD1 (5 bases). The CDR3 has 14 amino acids. Looked up from germline, CDR1 is SGHVS and CDR2 is FQNEAQ. Trimming took 4 bases from V and 16 from J, leaving 20 bases between them. For the CDR3, the DNA is TGTGCCAGCAGCTCGCGCCGGGGACTGCTGATACTCCACTTT. It codes for CASSSRRGLLILHF.

CDR3 loop: CASSVGILLNEQFF. The CDR3, as DNA: TGTGCCAGCAGCGTAGGAATTCTACTCAATGAGCAGTTCTTC. The chain uses TRBV9 and TRBJ2-1; D unresolved. The germline V gene encodes CDR1 SGDLS and CDR2 YYNGEE. This CDR3 spans 14 amino acids. Deletions cut 0 bases from V and 6 bases from J, with 10 bases between.

The chain links TRBV6-5 to TRBJ1-6; 9 nucleotides agree with TRBD1. CDR1 and CDR2 from the germline V gene are MNHEY and SVGAGI. The CDR3 totals 16 residues. Trimming took 4 bases from V and 7 from J; bases not matched to a gene: 8. The DNA of the CDR3 is TGTGCCAGCAGTTTGGACAGGGGCGGCTACAATTCACCCCTCCACTTT. It codes for CASSLDRGGYNSPLHF.

This chain connects TRBV30 to TRBJ2-3; 12 bases are shared with TRBD2. V shed 4 bases and J 5 bases; nucleotides not matched to a gene: 7. Looked up from germline, CDR1 is GTSNPN and CDR2 is SVGIG (reference sequence). The CDR3 has 15 residues. The CDR3 DNA sequence: TGTGCCTGGATTCTAGCGGGGGGGCGTGGAGATACGCAGTATTTT. Protein: CAWILAGGRGDTQYF. The full variable domain, rest sourced from reference TRBV30 and TRBJ2-3, is SQTIHQWPATLVQPVGSPLSLECTVEGTSNPNLYWYRQAAGRGLQLLFYSVGIGQISSEVPQNLSASRPQDRQFILSSKKLLLSDSGFYLCAWILAGGRGDTQYFGPGTRLTVL.

A note on this clone: Other DNA sequences in the sample encode the same CDR3. This chain uses TRBV6-5 with TRBJ1-6, with TRBD1 identical over 7 bases. J gave up 7 bases and V 6 bases, and 6 bases lay outside the gene matches. The germline CDR1 and CDR2 sequences are MNHEY and SVGAGI. The CDR3 consists of 14 residues. CDR3 sequence reads: CASSRQGLNSPLHF. The CDR3 bases are TGTGCCAGCAGCCGACAGGGCCTCAATTCACCCCTCCACTTT.

This sequence joins TRBV4-2 and TRBJ2-3; perhaps TRBD1 as D (5 bases). CDR1 is LGHNA, CDR2 YNFKEQ, per germline. The ends were cut back, 1 base at V and 2 bases at J, with 16 bases in the middle. CDR3 length: 17 amino acids. The CDR3 spells CASSQGVTAKNTDTQYF. The CDR3 region has the DNA TGTGCCAGCAGCCAAGGGGTGACAGCGAAAAACACAGATACGCAGTATTTT.

This chain uses TRBV2 with TRBJ2-2; possible D gene TRBD2, 6 bases. Per the germline V gene, CDR1 is SNHLY and CDR2 is FYNNEI. With 6 bases removed from V and 7 bases from J, the gap between germline ends came to 12 bases. CDR3 length equals 13 residues. The CDR3 coding sequence is TGTGCCAGCAGCTGGAGGGTTGACGGGGAGCTGTTTTTT. It is translated as CASSWRVDGELFF.